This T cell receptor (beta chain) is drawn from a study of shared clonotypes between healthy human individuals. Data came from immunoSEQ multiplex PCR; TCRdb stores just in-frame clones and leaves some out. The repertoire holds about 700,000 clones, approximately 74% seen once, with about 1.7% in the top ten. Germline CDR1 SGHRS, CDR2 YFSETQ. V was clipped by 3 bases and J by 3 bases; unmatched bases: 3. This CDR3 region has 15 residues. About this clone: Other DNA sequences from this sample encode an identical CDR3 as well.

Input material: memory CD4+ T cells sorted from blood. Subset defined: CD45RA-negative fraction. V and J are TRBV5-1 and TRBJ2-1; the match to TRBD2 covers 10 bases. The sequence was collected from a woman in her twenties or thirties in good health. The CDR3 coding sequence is TGCGCCAGCAGCTCCTCTAGCGGGAGCTACAATGAGCAGTTCTTC. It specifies CASSSSSGSYNEQFF.